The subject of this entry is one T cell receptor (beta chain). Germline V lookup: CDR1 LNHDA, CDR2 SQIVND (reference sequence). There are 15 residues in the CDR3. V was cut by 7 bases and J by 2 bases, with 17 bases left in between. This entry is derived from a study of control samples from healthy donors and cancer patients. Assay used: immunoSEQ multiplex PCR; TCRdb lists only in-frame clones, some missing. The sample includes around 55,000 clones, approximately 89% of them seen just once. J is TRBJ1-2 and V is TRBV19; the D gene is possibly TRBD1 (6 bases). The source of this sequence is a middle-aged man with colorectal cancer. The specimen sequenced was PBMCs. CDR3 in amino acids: CASKEWGQRNYGYTF. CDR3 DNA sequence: TGTGCCAGTAAAGAGTGGGGGCAAAGGAACTATGGCTACACCTTC.